The following is a TCR beta chain sequence with its context. Its antigen is undetermined. The donors were part of the roughly 130-subject validation cohort, which stood apart from the roughly 670-subject first cohort. These data originate in a study of cytomegalovirus exposure and HLA in healthy donors. V gave up 7 bases and J gave up 5 bases; unmatched junction bases: 13. The length of the CDR3 is 16 residues. Germline CDR1 LGHNT, CDR2 FRNRAP. Sequenced by immunoSEQ multiplex PCR; TCRdb stores in-frame clones only, minus some. This sample has more than 45,000 clones; 75% to 90% occur once, and the top ten carry 15%. Overall study results and limits: The tendency of first-cohort TCR clusters to co-occur in the 90 to 150 validation repertoires was the finding of a later analysis. The listing of roughly 160 TCR beta chains classed them as cytomegalovirus-associated.

The TCR originated in a woman under 30 in good health and CMV-seronegative. The sequenced sample was PBMCs. V is TRBV12-5 and J is TRBJ1-5; 8 bases match TRBD1. The CDR3: CASALAGTGGDQPQHF. CDR3 DNA: TGTGCTAGTGCCCTCGCCGGGACAGGAGGGGATCAGCCCCAGCATTTT. Variable domain in full (rest from reference TRBV12-5 and TRBJ1-5): DARVTQTPRHKVTEMGQEVTMRCQPILGHNTVFWYRQTMMQGLELLAYFRNRAPLDDSGMPKDRFSAEMPDATLATLKIQPSEPRDSAVYFCASALAGTGGDQPQHFGDGTRLSIL.